This TCR beta chain was identified during a study of T cells expressing NK-cell markers. Study as a whole: The TCR beta repertoires originated in sorted CD3+CD56+NKG2C+, CD3+CD56+NKG2C- and CD3+CD56-NKG2C+ T cells. Serological testing identified most of the eight sequenced donors as HCMV-seropositive and one as seronegative.

The CDR3 runs to 16 residues. Germline assignment: CDR1 KGHSH and CDR2 LQKENI. TCRdb derives one entry per CDR3 protein from the 5' RACE reads, leaving out DNA. This repertoire includes about 380,000 distinct CDR3 sequences. This clonotype originated in a man aged 18-70 years in good health. The chain recombines TRBV18 with TRBJ2-7; with no DNA, the TCRdb D assignment of TRBD1 cannot be verified. The source material was blood T cells: a sorted CD56 or NKG2C T cell subset, CD4+ or CD8+ T cells, or bulk PBMC T cells (not recorded which). CDR3: CASSPFGGGGSYEQYF.